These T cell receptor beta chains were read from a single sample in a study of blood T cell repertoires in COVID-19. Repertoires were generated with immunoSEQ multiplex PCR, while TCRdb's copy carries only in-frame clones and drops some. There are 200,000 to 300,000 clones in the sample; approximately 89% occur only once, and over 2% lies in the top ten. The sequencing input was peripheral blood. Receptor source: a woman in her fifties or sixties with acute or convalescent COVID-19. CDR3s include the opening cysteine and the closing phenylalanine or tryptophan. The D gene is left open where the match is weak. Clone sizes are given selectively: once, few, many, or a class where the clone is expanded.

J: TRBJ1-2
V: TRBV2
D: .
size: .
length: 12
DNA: TGTGCCAGCCGCCCGGAGCCCTATGGCTACACCTTC
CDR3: CASRPEPYGYTF

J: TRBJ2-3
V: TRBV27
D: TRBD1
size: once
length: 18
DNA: TGTGCCAGCAGTTTCGCGGCAGGGGGCTATTTGAGCACAGATACGCAGTATTTT
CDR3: CASSFAAGGYLSTDTQYF

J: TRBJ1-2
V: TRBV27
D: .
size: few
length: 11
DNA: TGTGCCAGCGGGAGGAGGGACGGCTACACCTTC
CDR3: CASGRRDGYTF

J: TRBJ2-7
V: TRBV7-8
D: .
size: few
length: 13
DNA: TGTGCCAGCAGCTTAGAGGGAGCCTACGAGCAGTACTTC
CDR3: CASSLEGAYEQYF

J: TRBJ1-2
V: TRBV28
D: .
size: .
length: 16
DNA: TGTGCCAGCAGTTTTTCGAGTGAAGGGGCGGACTATGGCTACACCTTC
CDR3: CASSFSSEGADYGYTF

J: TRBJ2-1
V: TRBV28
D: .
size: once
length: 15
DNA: TGTGCCAGCAGTACCAGGGTGAGCTCCTACAATGAGCAGTTCTTC
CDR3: CASSTRVSSYNEQFF

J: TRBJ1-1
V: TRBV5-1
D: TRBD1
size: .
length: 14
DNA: TGCGCCAGCAGCTCGGACAGGTGGAACACTGAAGCTTTCTTT
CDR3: CASSSDRWNTEAFF

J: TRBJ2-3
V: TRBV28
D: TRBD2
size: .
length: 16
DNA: TGTGCCAGCAGTTTGACTAGCGGGAGGGGCACAGATACGCAGTATTTT
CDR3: CASSLTSGRGTDTQYF

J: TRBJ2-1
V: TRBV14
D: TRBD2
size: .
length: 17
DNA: TGTGCCAGCAGCCCCTCTTACGGGACTAGCGGATACAATGAGCAGTTCTTC
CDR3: CASSPSYGTSGYNEQFF

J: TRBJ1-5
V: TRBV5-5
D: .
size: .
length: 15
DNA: TGTGCCAGCAGCTTCGGAGGGATTAGCAATCAGCCCCAGCATTTT
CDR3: CASSFGGISNQPQHF

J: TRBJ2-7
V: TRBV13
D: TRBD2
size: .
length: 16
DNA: TGTGCCAGCAGCTGGATAGCGGGAGGGCTTTCGGGAGAGCAGTACTTC
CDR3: CASSWIAGGLSGEQYF

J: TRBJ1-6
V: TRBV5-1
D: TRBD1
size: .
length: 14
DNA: TGCGCCAGCAGCCTAGACAGGGCTCCTTCACCCCTCCACTTT
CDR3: CASSLDRAPSPLHF

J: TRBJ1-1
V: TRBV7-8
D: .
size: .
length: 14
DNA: TGTGCCAGCAGCTTAAGGAGGTTGAACACTGAAGCTTTCTTT
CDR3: CASSLRRLNTEAFF

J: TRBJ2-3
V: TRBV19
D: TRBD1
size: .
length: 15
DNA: TGTGCCAGTAGTCCACCGGGACAGGGGGCAGATACGCAGTATTTT
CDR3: CASSPPGQGADTQYF

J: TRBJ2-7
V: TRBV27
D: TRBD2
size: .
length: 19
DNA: TGTGCCAGCAGTTTAAAGGGCGGTATTGTATCGGGGGGGACCTACGAGCAGTACTTC
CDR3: CASSLKGGIVSGGTYEQYF

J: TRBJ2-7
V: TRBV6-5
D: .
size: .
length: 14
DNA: TGTGCCAGCAGTCCCGAGGGTAGCCTGTACGAGCAGTACTTC
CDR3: CASSPEGSLYEQYF

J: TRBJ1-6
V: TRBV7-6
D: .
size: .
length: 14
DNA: TGTGCCAGCAGCTTAGCGGCCAGGGATTCACCCCTCCACTTT
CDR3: CASSLAARDSPLHF

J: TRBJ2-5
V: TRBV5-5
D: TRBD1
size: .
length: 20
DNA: TGTGCCAGCAGCTTGGGACCGACAGGGTTTACATTTGGGAGCAAAGAGACCCAGTACTTC
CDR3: CASSLGPTGFTFGSKETQYF

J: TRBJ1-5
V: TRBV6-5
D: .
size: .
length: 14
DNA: TGTGCCAGCAGTTTGGAAGGGGGGGCTCAGCCCCAGCATTTT
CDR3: CASSLEGGAQPQHF

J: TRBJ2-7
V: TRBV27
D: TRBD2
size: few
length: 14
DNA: TGTGCCAGCAGTACGACTAGCGGGAGCCACGAGCAGTACTTC
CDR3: CASSTTSGSHEQYF

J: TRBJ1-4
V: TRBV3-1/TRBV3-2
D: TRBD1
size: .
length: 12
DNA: TGTGCCAGCAGCCAAAACAGGGGAAAACTGTTTTTT
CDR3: CASSQNRGKLFF

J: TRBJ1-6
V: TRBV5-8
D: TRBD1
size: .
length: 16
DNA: TGTGCCAGCAGCTTGGATCGACAGGGCTTTAATTCACCCCTCCACTTT
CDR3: CASSLDRQGFNSPLHF

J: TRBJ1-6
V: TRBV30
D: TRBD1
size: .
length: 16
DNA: TGTGCCTGGAAAGAGTGGACAGGGACAATTTCTTCACCCCTCCACTTT
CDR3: CAWKEWTGTISSPLHF

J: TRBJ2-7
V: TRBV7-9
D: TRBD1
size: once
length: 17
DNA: TGTGCCAGCAGCTCGGATGAGGGGGCTGCTCTCTCCTACGAGCAGTACTTC
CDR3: CASSSDEGAALSYEQYF

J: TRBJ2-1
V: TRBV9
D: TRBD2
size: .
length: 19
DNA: TGTGCCAGCAGCGCCACCGGGACTAGTCTTCACAATTCCTACAATGAGCAGTTCTTC
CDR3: CASSATGTSLHNSYNEQFF

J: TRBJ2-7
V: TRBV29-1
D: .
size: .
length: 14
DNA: TGCAGCGTTGTGGTGACTCGGTGGGTGGACGAGCAGTACTTC
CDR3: CSVVVTRWVDEQYF

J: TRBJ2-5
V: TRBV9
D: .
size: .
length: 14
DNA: TGTGCCAGCAGCGCCAACCGACTAGGCGAGACCCAGTACTTC
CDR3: CASSANRLGETQYF

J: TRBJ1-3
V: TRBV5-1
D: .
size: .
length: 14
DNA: TGCGCCAGCCGCGCCGGGTCCGGCGGAAACACCATATATTTT
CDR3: CASRAGSGGNTIYF

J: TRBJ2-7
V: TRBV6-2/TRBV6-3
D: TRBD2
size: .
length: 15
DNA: TGTGCCAGCAGTTACGCACCTAGCGGGAGATACGAGCAGTACTTC
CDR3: CASSYAPSGRYEQYF

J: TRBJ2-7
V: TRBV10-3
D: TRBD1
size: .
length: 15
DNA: TGTGCCATCAGTGAGGGGGACAGGGGCTCCTACGAGCAGTACTTC
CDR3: CAISEGDRGSYEQYF

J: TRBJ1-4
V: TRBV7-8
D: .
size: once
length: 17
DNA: TGTGCCAGCAGCTTAGCGTTGGCGGGGGCCTATAATGAAAAACTGTTTTTT
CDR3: CASSLALAGAYNEKLFF

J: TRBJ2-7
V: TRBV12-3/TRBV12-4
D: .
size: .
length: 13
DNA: TGTGCCAGCAGTTCGGGGAGCTCCTACGAGCAGTACTTC
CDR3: CASSSGSSYEQYF

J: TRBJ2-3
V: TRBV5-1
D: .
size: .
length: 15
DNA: TGCGCCAGCAGCGGCGACTCTAACCCCACAGATACGCAGTATTTT
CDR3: CASSGDSNPTDTQYF

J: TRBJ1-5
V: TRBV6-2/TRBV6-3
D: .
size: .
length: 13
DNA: TGTGCCAGCAGTTCCAACAGGGTCCGGCCCCAGCATTTT
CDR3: CASSSNRVRPQHF

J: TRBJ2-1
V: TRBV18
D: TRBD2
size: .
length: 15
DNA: TGTGCCAGCTCACCACCGAGCGGGAGTTCGAATGAGCAGTTCTTC
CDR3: CASSPPSGSSNEQFF

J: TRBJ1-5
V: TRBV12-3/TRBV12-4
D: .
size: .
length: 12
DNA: TGTGCCAGCAGTTTCGACAGACAGCCCCAGCATTTT
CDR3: CASSFDRQPQHF

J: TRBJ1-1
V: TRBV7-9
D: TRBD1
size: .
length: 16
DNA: TGTGCCAGCAGCTACGCGCCGGGACAGGGGGACACTGAAGCTTTCTTT
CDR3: CASSYAPGQGDTEAFF

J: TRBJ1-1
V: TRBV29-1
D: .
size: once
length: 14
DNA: TGCAGCGTTGTTAGGGGGTTGGGGAACACTGAAGCTTTCTTT
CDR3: CSVVRGLGNTEAFF

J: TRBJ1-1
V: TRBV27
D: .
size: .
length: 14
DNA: TGTGCCAGCAGTTTATCCGGGAGGGGCACTGAAGCTTTCTTT
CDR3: CASSLSGRGTEAFF

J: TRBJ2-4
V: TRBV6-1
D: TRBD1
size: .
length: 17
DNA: TGTGCCAGCAGTGAAGCTTGGGTGACAGGGGGCGCGGACATTCAGTACTTC
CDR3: CASSEAWVTGGADIQYF

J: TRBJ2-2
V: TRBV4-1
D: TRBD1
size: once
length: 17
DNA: TGCGCCAGCAGCCAAGGAGGGGGCCCGGAAGACACCGGGGAGCTGTTTTTT
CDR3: CASSQGGGPEDTGELFF

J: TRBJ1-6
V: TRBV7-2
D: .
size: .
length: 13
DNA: TGTGCCAGCAGCTTAGATCAGGGTGGCCCCCTCCACTTT
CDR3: CASSLDQGGPLHF

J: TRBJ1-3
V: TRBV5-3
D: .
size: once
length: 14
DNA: TGTGCCAGAAGCAAGGCTAGCTCTGGAAACACCATATATTTT
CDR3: CARSKASSGNTIYF

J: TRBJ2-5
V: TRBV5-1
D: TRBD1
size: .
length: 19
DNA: TGCGCCAGCAGCTCCCTACCCCGGGACAGGGAGGGGGATACAGAGACCCAGTACTTC
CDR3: CASSSLPRDREGDTETQYF

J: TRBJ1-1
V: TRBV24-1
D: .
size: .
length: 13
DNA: TGTGCCACCAGTGATAACGGACAATCCAAAGCTTTCTTT
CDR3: CATSDNGQSKAFF

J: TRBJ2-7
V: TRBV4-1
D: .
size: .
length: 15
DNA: TGCGCCAGCAGTCACACGGCGGGCTGGACCTACGAGCAGTACTTC
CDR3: CASSHTAGWTYEQYF

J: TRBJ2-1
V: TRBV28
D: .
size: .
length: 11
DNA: TGTGCCAGCAGTACCGGGACAAAGTTGTTCTTC
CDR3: CASSTGTKLFF

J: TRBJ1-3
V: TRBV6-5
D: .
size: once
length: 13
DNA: TGTGCCAACCCCCTCGACGGGGGAAACACCATATATTTT
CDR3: CANPLDGGNTIYF

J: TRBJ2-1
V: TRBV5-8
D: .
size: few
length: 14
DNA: TGTGCCAGCAGCTTGGGGGGACACCGAGATCAGCAGTTCTTC
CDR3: CASSLGGHRDQQFF

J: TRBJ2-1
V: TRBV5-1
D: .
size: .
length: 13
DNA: TGCGCCAGCAGCTTATTTCCCTCTGATGAGCAGTTCTTC
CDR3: CASSLFPSDEQFF

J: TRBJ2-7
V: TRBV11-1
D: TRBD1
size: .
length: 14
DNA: TGTGCCAGCAGCCCGAGACAGGGCGCCTACGAGCAGTACTTC
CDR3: CASSPRQGAYEQYF

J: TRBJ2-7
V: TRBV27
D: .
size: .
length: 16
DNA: TGTGCCAGCAGTTTAAGGGCGGGGGCACCCTCCTACGAGCAGTACTTC
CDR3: CASSLRAGAPSYEQYF

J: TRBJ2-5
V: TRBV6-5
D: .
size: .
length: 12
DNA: TGTGCCACCCGACAGCTCCAAGAGACCCAGTACTTC
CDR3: CATRQLQETQYF

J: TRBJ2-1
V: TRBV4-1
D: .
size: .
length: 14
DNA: TGCGCCAGCAGCCAAGAATTAGTAAGGGGTGAGCAGTTCTTC
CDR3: CASSQELVRGEQFF

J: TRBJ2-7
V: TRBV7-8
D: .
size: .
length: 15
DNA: TGTGCCAGCAGCTTACCAGTCAGACTAACTCCTGAGCAGTACTTC
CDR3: CASSLPVRLTPEQYF

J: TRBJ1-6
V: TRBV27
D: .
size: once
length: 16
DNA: TGTGCCAGCAGACCCGGGACATCTACTCGGAATTCACCCCTCCACTTT
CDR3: CASRPGTSTRNSPLHF

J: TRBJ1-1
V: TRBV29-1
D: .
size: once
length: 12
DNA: TGCAGCGTTGCGGGAGCTAACACTGAAGCTTTCTTT
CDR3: CSVAGANTEAFF

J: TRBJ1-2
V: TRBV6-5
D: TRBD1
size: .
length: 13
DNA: TGTGCCAGCAATCACAGGGGTAACTATGGCTACACCTTC
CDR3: CASNHRGNYGYTF

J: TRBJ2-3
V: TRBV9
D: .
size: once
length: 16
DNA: TGTGCCAGCAGCGTAGAAGGGGGAACGAGCACAGATACGCAGTATTTT
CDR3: CASSVEGGTSTDTQYF